This T cell receptor beta chain was captured by sequencing in a study of Ad26.COV2.S vaccination and SARS-CoV-2 variants (dated by TCRdb to the early 2020s). General notes on the study: Sequencing of the TCRbeta repertoire served to evaluate the specificity and breadth of SARS-CoV-2-reactive T cell receptors following Ad26.COV2.S vaccination. A total of around 32 samples were included in the TCR-sequenced set, comprising around 20 Ad26.COV2.S vaccine recipients, 5 placebo recipients and 8 SARS-CoV-2 convalescent individuals. The study at large found these results: After vaccination, spike-specific CD8+ and CD4+ T cell responses were reported to show substantial breadth. The authors noted that total T cell responses may have been underestimated by the TCR breadth and depth analyses. Spike-specific TCR breadth was higher in Ad26.COV2.S recipients than in placebo recipients (P = 0.0014). Vaccine and placebo recipients had similar non-spike TCR breadth, a finding consistent with the vaccine containing only spike.

Reading from cysteine to phenylalanine, the CDR3 counts 14 amino acids. The sequence is cut down to CDR3 DNA, 42 bases in frame from base 1. Looking up the germline V gene yields CDR1 SGHDT and CDR2 YYEEEE. V is cut by 4 bases and J by 0 bases, and the space between the germline ends is 8 bases. The sample's time point, from its label and the paper: individuals recovered from natural SARS-CoV-2 infection. The immunoSEQ Assay was used to sequence TCRbeta CDR3 regions. After extraction, genomic DNA underwent amplification by bias-controlled multiplex PCR, followed by high-throughput sequencing. The original methods were these. To quantify the absolute abundance of each unique TCRbeta CDR3 region, sequences were collapsed and filtered. T cell fraction was estimated by normalizing TCRbeta template counts to usable DNA, which was measured by amplifying reference genes present in all nucleated cells. Repertoire TCRs were annotated as SARS-CoV-2-specific by exact matching of V gene, CDR3 amino acid sequence and J gene to a known reactive TCR set. MIRA supplied the reference SARS-CoV-2 TCR set, which was filtered for enrichment in COVID-19-positive ImmuneCODE repertoires so that public or cross-reactive TCRs were removed. Drawing on the MIRA antigens, annotated TCRs were analysed further at the level of specific ORF or position within ORF. Depth was the summed frequency of annotated unique rearrangements, while breadth was defined as annotated unique rearrangements over total unique productive rearrangements. Group comparisons of TCR breadth used two-sided Wilcoxon rank-sum tests. This is the immuneACCESS table as TCRdb keeps it, with only in-frame sequences that have V and J called. A part of the clones is gone; compared with another copy, unresolved V genes explain less than half, and the rest is unexplained. The V and J calls and clone size are taken from that table; D and trimming were inferred from the DNA. The table for this sample lists 300,000 to 400,000 clones; around 90% of them were counted only once. The ten largest clonotypes hold about 3.9% of the sample.

Points on this clone: Its antigen has not been determined. No per-base quality is available; no much larger clone lies one base away.

This TCR was sampled from a human donor who had recovered from COVID-19. The receptor chain draws on TRBV5-6 and TRBJ2-1; the D gene cannot be named for sure. The sample was peripheral blood, taken after recovery from COVID-19. The nucleotide sequence is given as TGTGCCAGCAGCCCGAGTAGCTCCTACAATGAGCAGTTCTTC. Translated, this is CASSPSSSYNEQFF.